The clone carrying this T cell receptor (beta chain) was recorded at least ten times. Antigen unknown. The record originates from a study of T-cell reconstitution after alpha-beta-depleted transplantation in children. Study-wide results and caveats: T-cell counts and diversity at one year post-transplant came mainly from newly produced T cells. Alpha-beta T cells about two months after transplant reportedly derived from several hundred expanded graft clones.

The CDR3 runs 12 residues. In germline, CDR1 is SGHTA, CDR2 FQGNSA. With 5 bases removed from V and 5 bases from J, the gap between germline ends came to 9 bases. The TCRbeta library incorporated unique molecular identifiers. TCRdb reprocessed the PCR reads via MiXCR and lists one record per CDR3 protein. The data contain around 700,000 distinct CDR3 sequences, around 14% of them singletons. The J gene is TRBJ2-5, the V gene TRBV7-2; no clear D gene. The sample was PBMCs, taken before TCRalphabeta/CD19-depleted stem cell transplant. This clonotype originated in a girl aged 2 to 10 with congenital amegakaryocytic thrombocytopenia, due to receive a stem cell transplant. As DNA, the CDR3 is TGTGCCAGCAGCCCACGGATGGAGACCCAGTACTTC. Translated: CASSPRMETQYF.